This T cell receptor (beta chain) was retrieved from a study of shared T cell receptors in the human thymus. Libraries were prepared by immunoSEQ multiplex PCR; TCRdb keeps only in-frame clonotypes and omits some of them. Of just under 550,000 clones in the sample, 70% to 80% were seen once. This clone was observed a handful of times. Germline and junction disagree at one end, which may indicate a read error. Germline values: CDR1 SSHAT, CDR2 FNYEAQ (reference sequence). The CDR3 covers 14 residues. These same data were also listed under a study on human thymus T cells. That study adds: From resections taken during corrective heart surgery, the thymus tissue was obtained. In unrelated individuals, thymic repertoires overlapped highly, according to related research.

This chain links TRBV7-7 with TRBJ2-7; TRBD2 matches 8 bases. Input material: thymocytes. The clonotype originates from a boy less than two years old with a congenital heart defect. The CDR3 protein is CASSPREGAYEQYF. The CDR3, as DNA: TGTGCTAGCAGCCCTCGGGAGGGGGCCTACGAGCAGTACTTC.